Presented here are 15 T cell receptor beta chains from one specimen sequenced in a study. In TCRdb, the 5' RACE reads were re-called with MiXCR into one record per CDR3 protein. The sample has several thousand distinct CDR3 sequences; approximately 62% are singletons. Material: memory CD4+ T cells sorted from a lymph node. Subset indicated: memory CD4+ T cells, CD4+CD45RO+CD25-. Receptors originate from a female donor with breast cancer.

The chain links TRBV5-6 to TRBJ2-3, with no clear D. With 0 bases removed from V and 2 bases from J, the gap between germline ends came to 4 bases. CDR3 length equals 13 residues. Germline CDR1 is SGHDT and CDR2 is YYEEEE. CDR3 sequence reads: CASSLDYTDTQYF. Here the CDR3 DNA reads TGTGCCAGCAGCTTGGATTACACAGATACGCAGTATTTT.

J is TRBJ1-4 and V is TRBV30; no definite D call. V lost 1 base and J lost 8, with 5 bases in between. Germline CDR1 reads GTSNPN; CDR2 reads SVGIG (reference sequence). The CDR3 extends over 11 amino acids. The CDR3 loop reads CAWSEREKLFF. CDR3 sequence (DNA): TGTGCCTGGAGTGAGAGGGAAAAACTGTTTTTT. The entire variable domain, with the rest obtained from reference TRBV30 and TRBJ1-4, is as follows: SQTIHQWPATLVQPVGSPLSLECTVEGTSNPNLYWYRQAAGRGLQLLFYSVGIGQISSEVPQNLSASRPQDRQFILSSKKLLLSDSGFYLCAWSEREKLFFGSGTQLSVL.

The chain links TRBV6-6 to TRBJ1-1; 7 bases are a match to TRBD1. Germline CDR1 and CDR2: MNHNY and SVGAGI (reference sequence). Germline trimming cut 7 bases from V and 0 bases from J; bases unmatched to any gene: 11. The CDR3 totals 16 residues. Here the CDR3 reads CASTRQGVSVNTEAFF. For the CDR3, the DNA is TGTGCCAGCACTCGACAGGGCGTGTCAGTGAACACTGAAGCTTTCTTT.

This clonotype was seen more than once but under ten times. The chain combines TRBV6-6 with TRBJ2-3, with a weak D call TRBD2 (6 bases). V was cut by 0 bases and J by 6 bases, with 13 bases left in between. CDR1 and CDR2 from the germline V gene are MNHNY and SVGAGI (reference sequence). This CDR3 is 15 amino acids long. The CDR3 coding sequence is TGTGCCAGCAGTTACTCATCGGGAGTCGGGGATACGCAGTATTTT. As protein: CASSYSSGVGDTQYF.

The chain combines TRBV7-2 with TRBJ2-5, with D uncertain. The germline V gene encodes CDR1 SGHTA and CDR2 FQGNSA. V was clipped by 1 base and J by 5 bases, with 8 bases between them. CDR3 length: 13 residues. CDR3: CASSLGKWETQYF. In DNA form, the CDR3 reads TGTGCCAGCAGCTTAGGAAAATGGGAGACCCAGTACTTC.

CDR3 loop: CASSFSRDTDTQYF. In DNA form, the CDR3 reads TGTGCCAGCAGCTTCTCGAGGGACACAGATACGCAGTATTTT. The chain recombines TRBV7-9 with TRBJ2-3, with D possibly matching TRBD2 (5 bases). The CDR3 runs to 14 residues. The germline V and J ends were trimmed by 3 bases and 2 bases, with 9 bases remaining between them. Germline V gene sequence: CDR1 SEHNR, CDR2 FQNEAQ (reference sequence). Using reference TRBV7-9 and TRBJ2-3 for the parts outside the CDR3, the full variable domain is DTGVSQNPRHKITKRGQNVTFRCDPISEHNRLYWYRQTLGQGPEFLTYFQNEAQLEKSRLLSDRFSAERPKGSFSTLEIQRTEQGDSAMYLCASSFSRDTDTQYFGPGTRLTVL.

The gene calls are TRBV20-1 and TRBJ2-4; a weak D match, TRBD2 (7 bases). Germline CDR1 DFQATT, CDR2 SNEGSKA (reference sequence). V was pared by 6 bases and J by 9 bases, with 21 bases between. The CDR3 is made up of 14 amino acids. The DNA of the CDR3 is TGCAGTGCCGCGAGGGGGGGGAGGAGGACCATTCAGTACTTC. Translation gives CSAARGGRRTIQYF.

This clonotype was found a few times. The genes are TRBV7-2 and TRBJ2-1; 12 bases are a match to TRBD2. CDR1 and CDR2 from the germline V gene are SGHTA and FQGNSA. The junction had 7 bases not matched to a gene; V was cut back by 1 base and J by 3 bases. CDR3 length equals 18 residues. The CDR3 sequence: CASSLEGTSGRFYNEQFF. In DNA, the CDR3 is TGTGCCAGCAGCTTAGAAGGAACTAGCGGGAGGTTCTACAATGAGCAGTTCTTC.

This rearrangement joins TRBV12-3 or TRBV12-4 to TRBJ1-1; TRBD1 matches at 10 bases. V lost 6 bases, J lost 3 bases, and 7 bases stayed unmatched. The CDR3 is made up of 15 amino acids. CDR3 in DNA: TGTGCCAGCAGGGGACAGGACAGGGGGGACACTGAAGCTTTCTTT. As protein: CASRGQDRGDTEAFF.

The chain joins TRBV2 to TRBJ2-5; 8 bases match TRBD2. Germline V gives CDR1 SNHLY, CDR2 FYNNEI. After removal of 4 bases from V and 5 bases from J, the junction contained 18 bases not matched to a gene. The CDR3 is 18 amino acids. The CDR3 DNA is TGTGCCAGCAGTGGACCAGCGGGGGCCTACCGACCTTTGGAGACCCAGTACTTC. This gives the protein CASSGPAGAYRPLETQYF.

The V and J genes are TRBV4-2 and TRBJ1-2, with 10 bases identical to TRBD1. This CDR3 is 13 amino acids long. Germline trimming cut 6 bases from V and 10 bases from J; bases unmatched to any gene: 8. The V gene's germline CDR1 is LGHNA and CDR2 YNFKEQ. The CDR3 nucleotides are TGTGCCAGCAGGTACGGGACAGGGGAAGTCTACACCTTC. It encodes CASRYGTGEVYTF.

The chain employs TRBV5-1 and TRBJ2-3; D ambiguous. The CDR3 contains 14 residues. Between the trimmed V and J ends, which lost 4 bases and 5 bases, there was a span of 14 bases. From germline, CDR1 is SGHRS and CDR2 YFSETQ. CDR3 DNA: TGCGCCAGCAGCCGAGGCACTACAAAAGATACGCAGTATTTT. This codes for CASSRGTTKDTQYF.

This clonotype is termed medium-sized. The chain employs TRBV20-1 and TRBJ2-6; 13 bases align to TRBD2. The CDR3 sequence is 19 residues long. Looked up from germline, CDR1 is DFQATT and CDR2 is SNEGSKA (reference sequence). Trimming took 0 bases from V and 2 from J; bases not matched to a gene: 7. The CDR3 here is CSARDHSGTSGAGANVLTF. The CDR3 nucleotides read TGCAGTGCTAGAGATCATTCCGGGACTAGCGGGGCTGGGGCCAACGTCCTGACTTTC.

Remarks on this clonotype: The germline gene is not matched at one end of the junction; a read error may be the cause. This chain links TRBV20-1 with TRBJ1-5; 10 positions match TRBD1. Germline V gene lookup returns CDR1 DFQATT and CDR2 SNEGSKA (reference sequence). This CDR3 region has 13 residues. The CDR3 sequence is CSAPGQGNQSQHF. CDR3 nucleotides: TGCAGTGCGCCGGGACAGGGGAATCAGTCCCAGCATTTT.

The chain recombines TRBV9 with TRBJ2-3; 9 bases are shared with TRBD2. Germline values: CDR1 SGDLS, CDR2 YYNGEE. With V trimmed by 5 bases and J by 6 bases, 13 bases remained unmatched. The CDR3 extends over 16 amino acids. The CDR3 DNA reads TGTGCCAGCAGTGGAGAGGAAGCGGGGGGCCGGGATACGCAGTATTTT. Encoded protein: CASSGEEAGGRDTQYF.